The T cell receptor (beta chain) described here comes from a study of T cells in Graves' hyperthyroidism and ophthalmopathy. Researchers amplified the TCR beta CDR3 regions from RNA transcripts. HTBI primers were used for first-round RT-PCR of the TCR CDR3. One entry per CDR3 protein, called by TCRdb with MiXCR from the multiplex PCR reads. The sample shows 560,000 or so distinct CDR3 sequences, about 20% of them seen only once. Germline values: CDR1 GTSNPN, CDR2 SVGIG (reference sequence). V dropped 5 bases and J dropped 2 bases, with 14 bases sitting between them. CDR3 size: 14 residues. Every diagnosis used clinical symptoms, serum thyroxine and TRAb, thyroid ultrasound and orbital computed tomography. This clonotype was detected once. Its antigen is not known. Study results and caveats: Most expanded thyroid clonotypes above 0.001 also appeared in blood. Separating ophthalmopathy from stable hyperthyroidism was achieved by a 13 V-J model.

The chain links TRBV30 to TRBJ2-3; D possibly matches TRBD1 or TRBD2 (6 bases each). The sequence was collected from a man in his forties with Graves' ophthalmopathy. Sequencing was done on a sample of blood. The DNA for the CDR3 is TGTGCCTGGGCCTTGGGGGGCTCCACAGATACGCAGTATTTT. It translates to CAWALGGSTDTQYF.